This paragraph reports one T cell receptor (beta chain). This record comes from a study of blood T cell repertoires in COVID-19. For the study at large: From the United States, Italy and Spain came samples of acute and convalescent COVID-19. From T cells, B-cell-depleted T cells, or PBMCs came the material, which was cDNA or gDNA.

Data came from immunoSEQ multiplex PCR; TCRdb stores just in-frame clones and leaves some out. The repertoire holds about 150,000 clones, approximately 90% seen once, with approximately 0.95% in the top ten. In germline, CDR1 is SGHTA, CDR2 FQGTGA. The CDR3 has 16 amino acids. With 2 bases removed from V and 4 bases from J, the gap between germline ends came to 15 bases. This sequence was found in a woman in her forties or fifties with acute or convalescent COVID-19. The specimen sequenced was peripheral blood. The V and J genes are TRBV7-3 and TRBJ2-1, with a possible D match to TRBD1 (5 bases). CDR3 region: CASSLFGQSLYNEQFF. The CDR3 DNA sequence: TGTGCCAGCAGCTTATTCGGACAAAGTCTATACAATGAGCAGTTCTTC.